The source of this T cell receptor (beta chain) is a study of T-cell reconstitution after alpha-beta-depleted transplantation in children (dated by TCRdb to between 2015 and 2016). Some background on the complete study: Using TCR repertoire profiling, the study quantitatively followed how T-cell immune reconstitution unfolded in children after TCRalphabeta/CD19-depleted allogeneic hematopoietic cell transplantation.

This clonotype was seen many times. Its antigen is still unknown. At one end the junction does not follow the germline gene, possibly because of a read error. Receptors were amplified or captured by PCR. TCRdb records Illumina HiSeq 2500 as the sequencer. TCR library preparation used molecular barcoding, with unique molecular identifiers applied to normalize quantification of the TCRbeta repertoire. Clones were called with MiXCR by TCRdb after fastp trimmed the public reads at Q25, and only in-frame beta chains were retained. Under each unique CDR3 protein, matching rows form one entry showing the most common genes and DNA. Here the sample has over 300,000 distinct CDR3 sequences; about 9.3% occur a single time. The ten largest account for more than 2% of the sample. The germline V gene (reference sequence) gives CDR1 as SEHNR and CDR2 as FQNEAQ. The CDR3 holds 14 amino acids from the cysteine to the phenylalanine. CDR3 DNA only is kept here, 42 bases in frame from base 1.

The receptor's source is a human donor who donated a stem cell graft to a child with acute lymphoblastic leukemia. The sequences come from PBMCs from the stem cell graft donor, collected from the stem cell graft. Recombination joined TRBV7-9 with TRBJ1-1; perhaps TRBD1 is the D gene, with 5 bases matching. The CDR3: CASSLEGAILGGSF. In nucleotide form, the sequence is TGTGCCAGCAGCTTAGAGGGCGCCATCCTCGGGGGATCCTTT.